Listed below are T cell receptor beta chains from one sample, sequenced in a study of shared clonotypes between healthy human individuals. TCRdb's copy holds only in-frame clones and misses some; the assay was immunoSEQ multiplex PCR. The table has about 180,000 clones, about 93% seen once. Sequenced input: naive CD4+ T cells sorted from blood. The source of these receptors is a woman in her twenties or thirties in good health. The CDR3 runs from the conserved cysteine through the conserved F or W. The D gene is left open where the match is weak. For some rows the clone size is stated as once, few or many, or as a class when expanded; others skip it.

size	V	J	D	CDR3	DNA
-	TRBV5-5	TRBJ2-7	TRBD1	CASSLSGTGLYEQYF	TGTGCCAGCAGCTTATCCGGGACAGGGTTGTACGAGCAGTACTTC
-	TRBV28	TRBJ2-7	-	CASSLSGTTYEQYF	TGTGCCAGCAGTCTCAGCGGGACAACCTACGAGCAGTACTTC
-	TRBV6-4	TRBJ2-6	-	CASSLRQSRANVLTF	TGTGCCAGCAGTTTACGACAAAGTCGGGCCAACGTCCTGACTTTC
-	TRBV6-4	TRBJ2-7	-	CASRRGHSYEQYF	TGTGCCAGCAGGCGGGGTCACTCCTACGAGCAGTACTTC
-	TRBV18	TRBJ2-2	TRBD1	CASSPEQGAAGELFF	TGTGCCAGCTCACCTGAACAGGGGGCGGCCGGGGAGCTGTTTTTT
-	TRBV5-1	TRBJ1-2	TRBD1	CASSGQGQNYGYTF	TGCGCCAGCAGCGGACAGGGACAGAACTATGGCTACACCTTC
-	TRBV19	TRBJ2-1	-	CASSTHRASSYNEQFF	TGTGCCAGTAGTACGCACCGGGCCAGCTCCTACAATGAGCAGTTCTTC
-	TRBV7-9	TRBJ2-7	TRBD1	CASSYRQGGYEQYF	TGTGCCAGCAGCTACCGACAGGGGGGCTACGAGCAGTACTTC
-	TRBV28	TRBJ1-1	-	CASNLLSEAFF	TGTGCCAGCAACCTCTTGAGTGAAGCTTTCTTT
-	TRBV6-1	TRBJ2-7	TRBD2	CASSSSGTKSYEQYF	TGTGCCAGCAGTTCATCCGGGACTAAGTCCTACGAGCAGTACTTC
-	TRBV4-1	TRBJ1-5	-	CASSQAGGSQPQHF	TGCGCCAGCAGCCAAGCTGGAGGCAGTCAGCCCCAGCATTTT
-	TRBV19	TRBJ2-7	-	CATGAYGEQYF	TGTGCCACGGGGGCGTACGGGGAGCAGTACTTC
-	TRBV28	TRBJ2-7	-	CASSFPSGNAYEQYF	TGTGCCAGCAGTTTCCCCTCGGGAAACGCCTACGAGCAGTACTTC
-	TRBV5-6	TRBJ1-1	TRBD1	CASSAGTGPTEAFF	TGTGCCAGCAGCGCCGGGACAGGGCCCACTGAAGCTTTCTTT
few	TRBV5-6	TRBJ1-3	-	CASSLFGGGNTIYF	TGTGCCAGCAGCTTGTTCGGGGGCGGAAACACCATATATTTT
-	TRBV28	TRBJ1-5	-	CASSPPTSPQHF	TGTGCCAGCAGTCCCCCAACCTCGCCCCAGCATTTT
-	TRBV28	TRBJ2-7	TRBD1	CASSFGTEYEQYF	TGTGCCAGCAGTTTTGGGACAGAGTACGAGCAGTACTTC
-	TRBV9	TRBJ2-7	-	CASSVEGFFSYEQYF	TGTGCCAGCAGCGTAGAGGGTTTTTTTTCCTACGAGCAGTACTTC
-	TRBV5-1	TRBJ2-2	TRBD1	CASSWDSPTGELFF	TGCGCCAGCAGCTGGGACAGCCCCACCGGGGAGCTGTTTTTT
few	TRBV7-9	TRBJ2-7	-	CASSFISYEQYF	TGTGCCAGCAGCTTCATCAGCTACGAGCAGTACTTC
-	TRBV29-1	TRBJ1-3	-	CSVDLARGVAGNTIYF	TGCAGCGTTGATCTCGCTAGGGGGGTTGCTGGAAACACCATATATTTT
-	TRBV9	TRBJ1-4	-	CASSVGQESATNEKLFF	TGTGCCAGCAGCGTAGGGCAGGAATCTGCAACTAATGAAAAACTGTTTTTT
-	TRBV10-1	TRBJ1-1	-	CASSRVQGPGTEAFF	TGCGCCAGCAGCCGCGTACAGGGTCCGGGGACTGAAGCTTTCTTT
-	TRBV10-2	TRBJ2-7	TRBD2	CAVEKREVAYEQYF	TGCGCCGTCGAAAAGCGGGAGGTCGCCTACGAGCAGTACTTC
-	TRBV4-1	TRBJ2-7	-	CASSPTRGVGTYEQYF	TGCGCCAGCAGCCCCACCAGGGGGGTGGGGACCTACGAGCAGTACTTC
-	TRBV4-1	TRBJ2-1	-	CASSQMTQDGKFF	TGCGCCAGCAGCCAAATGACCCAGGACGGGAAGTTCTTC
-	TRBV18	TRBJ2-2	-	CASSPQDDGELFF	TGTGCCAGCTCACCACAAGACGACGGGGAGCTGTTTTTT
-	TRBV19	TRBJ2-6	-	CASIEGSGANVLTF	TGTGCCAGTATCGAGGGATCTGGGGCCAACGTCCTGACTTTC
-	TRBV19	TRBJ2-1	-	CASSESGAYNEQFF	TGTGCCAGTAGTGAGTCGGGAGCCTACAATGAGCAGTTCTTC
-	TRBV19	TRBJ2-7	-	CASSRRDGFYEQYF	TGTGCCAGTAGTAGAAGGGACGGATTCTACGAGCAGTACTTC
-	TRBV28	TRBJ2-7	-	CASSLPGGSYEQYF	TGTGCCAGCAGTTTACCGGGCGGTAGCTACGAGCAGTACTTC
-	TRBV6-5	TRBJ2-7	-	CASRSGNSYEQYF	TGTGCCAGCAGATCGGGGAACTCCTACGAGCAGTACTTC
-	TRBV6-1	TRBJ1-4	-	CASSGGTELPHEKLFF	TGTGCCAGCAGTGGGGGAACCGAGTTACCTCATGAAAAACTGTTTTTT
-	TRBV5-6	TRBJ2-3	-	CASSLGWAGDTQYF	TGTGCCAGCAGCTTGGGCTGGGCGGGAGATACGCAGTATTTT
-	TRBV28	TRBJ1-1	-	CASIENRGAGTEAFF	TGTGCCAGCATCGAAAATAGGGGGGCGGGCACTGAAGCTTTCTTT
-	TRBV28	TRBJ2-7	-	CASSIDSLRVSYEQYF	TGTGCCAGCAGTATAGATTCTTTGAGGGTCTCCTACGAGCAGTACTTC
-	TRBV19	TRBJ2-1	-	CASSVRERHNEQFF	TGTGCCAGTAGTGTTCGGGAGCGCCACAATGAGCAGTTCTTC
-	TRBV6-5	TRBJ1-1	-	CASSYLGNTEAFF	TGTGCCAGCAGTTACCTTGGGAACACTGAAGCTTTCTTT
-	TRBV13	TRBJ2-7	-	CASSFWGRTYEQYF	TGTGCCAGCAGCTTTTGGGGGAGAACCTACGAGCAGTACTTC
-	TRBV6-5	TRBJ1-5	TRBD1	CASSTGEWSIPQHF	TGTGCCAGCAGCACAGGGGAATGGAGTATTCCCCAGCATTTT
-	TRBV6-5	TRBJ2-7	-	CASSYSGEPTYEQYF	TGTGCCAGCAGTTACTCGGGAGAGCCCACCTACGAGCAGTACTTC
-	TRBV27	TRBJ1-4	-	CASSPDLATNEKLFF	TGTGCCAGCAGTCCAGACCTGGCAACTAATGAAAAACTGTTTTTT
-	TRBV11-1	TRBJ2-5	TRBD2	CASSLRGFSGRAFKETQYF	TGTGCCAGCAGCTTAAGGGGGTTTAGCGGGAGGGCCTTCAAAGAGACCCAGTACTTC
once	TRBV18	TRBJ2-7	-	CASSLRTGAAGAYEQYF	TGTGCCAGCTCCCTCCGTACAGGGGCCGCGGGGGCCTACGAGCAGTACTTC
once	TRBV2	TRBJ2-7	TRBD2	CASPGRGAEQYF	TGTGCCAGCCCCGGGAGGGGGGCCGAGCAGTACTTC
-	TRBV7-2	TRBJ1-5	TRBD1	CASSQGQTNQPQHF	TGTGCCAGCAGCCAGGGACAGACAAATCAGCCCCAGCATTTT
-	TRBV27	TRBJ1-1	TRBD1	CASSPGTGHTEAFF	TGTGCCAGCAGTCCCGGGACAGGACACACTGAAGCTTTCTTT
-	TRBV2	TRBJ1-5	-	CASSLERGFNQPQHF	TGTGCCAGCAGCCTGGAGAGGGGGTTCAATCAGCCCCAGCATTTT
-	TRBV19	TRBJ2-1	-	CASSIGTGSYNEQFF	TGTGCCAGTAGTATAGGAACCGGCTCCTACAATGAGCAGTTCTTC
-	TRBV27	TRBJ2-2	-	CASAERTGELFF	TGTGCCAGCGCCGAGCGGACCGGGGAGCTGTTTTTT
-	TRBV29-1	TRBJ1-6	-	CSVGEDSSPLHF	TGCAGCGTTGGGGAAGATTCTTCACCCCTCCACTTT
-	TRBV7-8	TRBJ1-2	-	CASSSTAYGYTF	TGTGCCAGCAGCTCGACAGCCTATGGCTACACCTTC
-	TRBV28	TRBJ1-1	-	CASRVWAGNTEAFF	TGTGCCAGCAGGGTCTGGGCGGGGAACACTGAAGCTTTCTTT
-	TRBV28	TRBJ1-3	-	CASSLAPFLSGNTIYF	TGTGCCAGCAGTTTAGCGCCTTTTCTCTCTGGAAACACCATATATTTT
-	TRBV11-2	TRBJ2-7	-	CASSSNARDPPYEQYF	TGTGCCAGCAGCTCTAACGCACGGGACCCCCCCTACGAGCAGTACTTC